This T cell receptor beta chain derives from a study of CD8+CD57+ T cells in acquired aplastic anemia. Study-level background: Sorted cells (CD4+ and CD8+) yielded DNA amounts that averaged approximately 3.2 ug.

Genomic DNA, the template, was used for profiling of the TCR beta VDJ and CDR3. TCRdb recomputed calls from the reads with MiXCR, one row per CDR3 protein. The repertoire holds approximately 180,000 distinct CDR3 sequences, with about 45% as singletons. Study observations and caveats: Patients and controls turned out to have approximately 29 CD8+ CDR3 sequences in common.

This clonotype was counted many times. Its antigen is as yet unknown. V dropped 4 bases and J dropped 4 bases, with 13 bases sitting between them. The CDR3 sequence is 13 residues long. The germline V gene encodes CDR1 SQVTM and CDR2 ANQGSEA. Sequencing was done on patients that had shown CD8+CD57+ cell expansion by flow cytometry. This clonotype originated in a human donor with aplastic anemia. Sequencing used sorted CD4+, CD8+, or CD8+CD57+ T cells (not recorded which) from PBMCs. The chain recombines TRBV29-1 with TRBJ1-2; weak D call: TRBD1 (6 bases). In DNA form, the CDR3 reads TGCAGCGTTGTCCGGGGGCTTTCCTATGGCTACACCTTC. Encoded protein: CSVVRGLSYGYTF.